One sample yielded the 20 T cell receptor beta chains listed below, sequenced in a study of regulatory T cells in long-lasting Graves disease. Relying on iRepertoire HTBI primers and Arm-PCR of CDR3 regions, the team built TCR beta libraries. Each CDR3 protein is one row after TCRdb ran MiXCR on the multiplex PCR reads. The table shows about 460,000 distinct CDR3 sequences, with approximately 23% occurring only once. Time point reported: persistent/refractory GD, antithyroid drugs over 5 years with positive TRAb. Generation of the TCR library employed RNA extracted from PBMCs. This material consisted of peripheral blood mononuclear cells (PBMCs), taken when the disease was refractory, from a patient treated with antithyroid drugs. Every receptor here comes from a female donor with Graves disease.

This clonotype was seen a handful of times. Here the CDR3 reads CSVDPGRDQPQHF. As DNA, the CDR3 is TGCAGCGTTGACCCCGGGAGGGACCAGCCCCAGCATTTT. This chain connects TRBV29-1 to TRBJ1-5; possible D gene TRBD1, 5 bases. The V end was cut by 3 bases, the J end by 7 bases, with 13 bases between. CDR1 SQVTM and CDR2 ANQGSEA come from the germline V gene. This CDR3 region has 13 residues. Variable domain in full (rest from reference TRBV29-1 and TRBJ1-5): SAVISQKPSRDICQRGTSLTIQCQVDSQVTMMFWYRQQPGQSLTLIATANQGSEATYESGFVIDKFPISRPNLTFSTLTVSNMSPEDSSIYLCSVDPGRDQPQHFGDGTRLSIL.

This clonotype has just a few counts. The chain is built from TRBV12-3 or TRBV12-4 and TRBJ1-2; 8 nucleotides match TRBD1. CDR3 length equals 16 residues. V shed 10 bases and J 5 bases; nucleotides not matched to a gene: 18. CDR3 sequence: CAISNAGQGDRYGYTF. The CDR3 DNA follows: TGTGCCATTTCGAATGCCGGACAGGGCGATAGGTATGGCTACACCTTC.

This clonotype appeared a few times. The chain joins TRBV5-1 to TRBJ2-2; 7 nucleotides match TRBD1. This CDR3 region has 14 residues. The trim removed 4 bases at V and 6 bases at J, leaving 6 bases unmatched. Germline CDR1 and CDR2: SGHRS and YFSETQ. The CDR3 region is CASSQIQGAGELFF. The DNA of the CDR3 is TGCGCCAGCAGCCAGATCCAGGGGGCCGGGGAGCTGTTTTTT.

V gene TRBV30 combines with J gene TRBJ1-1; 7 positions agree with TRBD1. After removal of 8 bases from V and 1 base from J, the junction contained 10 bases not matched to a gene. The CDR3 has 14 residues. Germline V gene sequence: CDR1 GTSNPN, CDR2 SVGIG (reference sequence). The CDR3 DNA sequence: TGTGCCAGAGACAGGGTGCCCTCGAACACTGAAGCTTTCTTT. Its translation is CARDRVPSNTEAFF.

This clonotype was seen ten or more times. The rearrangement joins TRBV28 to TRBJ1-3; TRBD1 matches at 7 bases. The germline CDR1 and CDR2 sequences are MDHEN and SYDVKM. V trimming: 4 bases; J trimming: 4 bases; junction bases outside the gene matches: 7. The CDR3 runs 15 residues. The CDR3 DNA follows: TGTGCCAGCAGTTCCGGGACAGCAGCAGGAAACACCATATATTTT. It encodes CASSSGTAAGNTIYF.

This clonotype has ten or more counts. The chain joins TRBV6-1 to TRBJ1-1; perhaps TRBD1 as D (6 bases). This CDR3 spans 11 amino acids. With 6 bases removed from V and 7 bases from J, the gap between germline ends came to 9 bases. CDR1 and CDR2 from the germline V gene are MNHNS and SASEGT. The CDR3 nucleotides are TGTGCCAGCAGGCGACAGGTTGAAGCTTTCTTT. Translating it yields CASRRQVEAFF.

Note on this clonotype: A clone one base away is much larger, so this may be a read error. The V and J genes are TRBV12-3 or TRBV12-4 and TRBJ2-7; 7 bases are shared with TRBD2. The CDR3 totals 15 residues. CDR3: CVSSPGGSGVREQYF. CDR3 DNA: TGTGTCAGCAGCCCGGGCGGGAGCGGGGTACGAGAGCAGTACTTC.

CDR3 residues: CASSLLAGGGANVLTF. The CDR3 nucleotides are TGTGCCAGCAGTTTATTAGCCGGGGGTGGGGCCAACGTCCTGACTTTC. The chain employs TRBV27 and TRBJ2-6, with D possibly TRBD2 on 6 matching bases. This CDR3 comprises 16 residues. Germline V gene sequence: CDR1 MNHEY, CDR2 SMNVEV (reference sequence). The ends were cut back, 1 base at V and 3 bases at J, with 10 bases in the middle.

This clonotype occurred many times. This chain links TRBV2 with TRBJ1-6; D is unclear. V was pared by 2 bases and J by 6 bases, with 11 bases between. The germline gives CDR1 SNHLY, CDR2 FYNNEI. The CDR3 extends over 15 amino acids. CDR3 amino acids: CASSEMGQTNSPLHF. CDR3 bases: TGTGCCAGCAGTGAAATGGGTCAGACTAATTCACCCCTCCACTTT. Full variable domain (missing parts from reference TRBV2 and TRBJ1-6): EPEVTQTPSHQVTQMGQEVILRCVPISNHLYFYWYRQILGQKVEFLVSFYNNEISEKSEIFDDQFSVERPDGSNFTLKIRSTKLEDSAMYFCASSEMGQTNSPLHFGNGTRLTVT.

This clonotype appeared a few times. The chain joins TRBV5-6 to TRBJ2-7, with a possible D match to TRBD2 (6 bases). CDR1 is SGHDT and CDR2 is YYEEEE in the germline V gene. This CDR3 has 14 residues. Between the trimmed V and J ends, which lost 5 bases and 3 bases, there was a span of 15 bases. CDR3 sequence: CASSRKGLHYEQYF. The CDR3 DNA is TGTGCCAGCAGTAGGAAGGGACTCCACTACGAGCAGTACTTC.

On this clonotype: Since the CDR3 does not end with the conserved phenylalanine or tryptophan, this likely comes from a read error. It is unclear where the CDR3 begins or ends on the DNA, so no DNA is shown, and the CDR3 is as TCRdb lists it. The chain carries TRBV6-2 or TRBV6-3 and TRBJ1-2; TRBD1, the D gene given by the table, was not confirmed from the DNA. Looked up from germline, CDR1 is MNHEY and CDR2 is SVGEGT. The CDR3 spans 12 residues, counting both ends. This CDR3 reads CASSYSGTDPAY.

This clonotype was recorded at least ten times. The chain recombines TRBV7-2 with TRBJ1-1; D gene unclear. Trimming took 5 bases from V and 4 from J, leaving 11 bases between them. Germline loops: CDR1 SGHTA, CDR2 FQGNSA. The CDR3 contains 13 residues. The CDR3 spells CASSRGGFTEAFF. CDR3 sequence (DNA): TGTGCCAGCAGCCGGGGAGGGTTCACTGAAGCTTTCTTT.

This clonotype was counted at least ten times. This chain joins TRBV27 and TRBJ1-1; TRBD1 aligns across 7 bases. Per germline, CDR1 MNHEY and CDR2 SMNVEV (reference sequence). V shed 2 bases and J 12 bases; nucleotides not matched to a gene: 9. This CDR3 is built from 13 residues. As DNA, the CDR3 is TGTGCCAGCAGTTTAGAGGGGGCGAGCCAAACTTTCTTT. It specifies CASSLEGASQTFF.

CDR3: CASSQDTHSNQPQHF. The CDR3 DNA reads as TGTGCCAGCAGTCAAGACACCCATAGCAATCAGCCCCAGCATTTT. This chain uses TRBV6-2 or TRBV6-3 with TRBJ1-5; no clear D. The CDR3 consists of 15 residues. Trimming cost V 5 bases and J 0 bases, with 11 bases left between them. Per germline, CDR1 MNHEY and CDR2 SVGEGT.

This clonotype was observed at least ten times. This rearrangement joins TRBV2 to TRBJ1-4, with 8 nucleotides matching TRBD1. V trimming: 6 bases; J trimming: 11 bases; junction bases outside the gene matches: 8. Germline V gives CDR1 SNHLY, CDR2 FYNNEI. This CDR3 is 13 amino acids long. CDR3 DNA: TGTGCCAGCAGCCAGGGGGCGGAGGTGAAACTGTTTTTT. Translation gives CASSQGAEVKLFF.

This clonotype was detected only a few times. The V call is TRBV7-2, the J call TRBJ1-5, with 9 bases aligning to TRBD1. Trimming at V came to 5 bases and at J to 6 bases, leaving 8 bases not matched to a gene. The CDR3 totals 15 residues. CDR1 is SGHTA and CDR2 is FQGNSA in the germline V gene. CDR3 sequence (DNA): TGTGCCAGCAGCCAAGGGACAGGGAATTCTCAGCCCCAGCATTTT. Its translation is CASSQGTGNSQPQHF.

This clonotype was found many times. The chain combines TRBV29-1 with TRBJ1-1; the match to TRBD1 covers 7 bases. Germline CDR1 SQVTM, CDR2 ANQGSEA. The CDR3 loop spans 14 amino acids. V lost 7 bases, J lost 3 bases, and 11 bases stayed unmatched. The CDR3 loop is CSGRLQQGYTEAFF. In DNA, the CDR3 is TGCAGCGGCCGACTGCAACAGGGGTACACTGAAGCTTTCTTT.

This clonotype appeared many times. The gene calls are TRBV27 and TRBJ1-1; no clear D. The CDR3 is made up of 16 amino acids. Trimming pared 11 bases from V and 0 bases from J, leaving 22 bases between. Per germline, CDR1 MNHEY and CDR2 SMNVEV (reference sequence). The CDR3 here is CALLGPGRSLNTEAFF. The CDR3 coding sequence is TGTGCCCTCCTGGGTCCCGGGAGATCCTTGAACACTGAAGCTTTCTTT.

Ten or more counts support this clonotype. The V and J genes are TRBV7-2 and TRBJ1-5; the D is unclear. This CDR3 contains 14 residues. V lost 5 bases, J lost 0 bases, and 8 bases lay in between. Germline V gene data show CDR1 as SGHTA and CDR2 as FQGNSA. CDR3 DNA sequence: TGTGCCAGCAGCCCCACAAATAGCAATCAGCCCCAGCATTTT. This codes for CASSPTNSNQPQHF.

Concerning this clonotype: A much more abundant neighbour one base away suggests this may be a read error. This chain connects TRBV29-1 to TRBJ2-4; 9 nucleotides agree with TRBD1. The germline V gene encodes CDR1 SQVTM and CDR2 ANQGSEA. This CDR3 is built from 14 residues. The ends lost 0 bases at V and 7 bases at J; junction bases unmatched: 4. The CDR3 spells CSVEDRGQGNIQYF. DNA of the CDR3: TGCAGCGTTGAAGATCGGGGACAGGGTAACATTCAGTACTTC.